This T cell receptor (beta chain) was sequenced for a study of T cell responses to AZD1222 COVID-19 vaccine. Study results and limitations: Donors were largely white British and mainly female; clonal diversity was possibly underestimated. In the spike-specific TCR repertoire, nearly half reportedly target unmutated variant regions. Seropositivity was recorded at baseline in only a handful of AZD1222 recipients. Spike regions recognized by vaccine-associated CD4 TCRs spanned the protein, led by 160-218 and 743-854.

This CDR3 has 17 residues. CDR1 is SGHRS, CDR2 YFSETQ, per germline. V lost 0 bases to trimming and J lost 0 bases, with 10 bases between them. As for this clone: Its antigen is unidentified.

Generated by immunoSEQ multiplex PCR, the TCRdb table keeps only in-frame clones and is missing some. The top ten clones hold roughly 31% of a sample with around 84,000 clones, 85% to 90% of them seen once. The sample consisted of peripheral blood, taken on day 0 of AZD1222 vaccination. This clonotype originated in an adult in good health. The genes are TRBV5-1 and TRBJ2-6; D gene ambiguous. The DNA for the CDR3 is TGCGCCAGCAGCTTGGCCGACTTCAACTCTGGGGCCAACGTCCTGACTTTC. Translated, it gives CASSLADFNSGANVLTF.